The entry below gives a single T cell receptor beta chain sequence along with its context. This entry comes from a study of blood T cell repertoires in COVID-19. Across the study: Sites in the United States, Italy and Spain provided acute and convalescent COVID-19 samples. T cells, B-cell-depleted T cells, or PBMCs provided the cDNA or gDNA that served as material.

Looked up from germline, CDR1 is SGHVS and CDR2 is FQNEAQ. V lost 5 bases and J 8 bases, leaving 18 bases between the germline ends. CDR3 size: 15 residues. Authors' data handling: Counts of nucleated cells, estimated from reference gene primer amplification, were obtained. Generated by immunoSEQ multiplex PCR, the TCRdb table keeps only in-frame clones and is missing some. The DNA gave D and trimming, while V, J and clone size come from that table. The sample holds about 110,000 clones; roughly 80% are singletons and the top ten take just under 20%. The V call is TRBV7-8, the J call TRBJ1-4; D perhaps matches TRBD1 (5 bases). The sequenced material came from peripheral blood. This TCR came from a woman aged 70-85 years with acute or convalescent COVID-19. CDR3 DNA: TGTGCCAGCAGCCTCGCCGCAGGACGGGGGGAAAAACTGTTTTTT. Its translation: CASSLAAGRGEKLFF.